These 26 T cell receptor beta chains originate from one sample sequenced in a study of a mutant IDH1 vaccine in newly diagnosed glioma. Time point noted: week 11, during vaccination. Vaccination used 300 ug of mutant IDH1 20-mer peptide per dose, with topical imiquimod. For these receptors, no antigen is known. The table came from immunoSEQ multiplex PCR; TCRdb's copy has only in-frame clones and leaves some out. The data show some 64,000 clones, over 70% seen once. Here the sequenced sample was PBMCs, taken from a glioma patient whose treatment included an IDH1 peptide vaccine. The receptor source for this set is a man aged 50 to 59 with glioma.

This sequence joins TRBV6-6 and TRBJ2-2; D unclear. V lost 2 bases and J lost 2, with 6 bases in between. Germline-derived CDR1 and CDR2 are MNHNY and SVGAGI (reference sequence). CDR3 length equals 14 residues. CDR3 residues: CASSYNSNTGELFF. The CDR3 DNA follows: TGTGCCAGCAGTTACAACTCTAACACCGGGGAGCTGTTTTTT.

J is TRBJ1-5 and V is TRBV6-7; D not certain. TRBV6-7 is an ORF; its function is uncertain. Trimming left V 0 bases short and J 2 bases short, with 11 bases between. The CDR3 contains 16 residues. CDR3 coding DNA: TGTGCCAGCAGTTACTCTGTACGAGGCTGCAATCAGCCCCAGCATTTT. This codes for CASSYSVRGCNQPQHF.

This rearrangement joins TRBV18 to TRBJ2-7, with D perhaps given as TRBD1 or TRBD2 (5 bases each). CDR1 and CDR2 from the germline V gene are KGHSH and LQKENI. This CDR3 is built from 13 residues. V was cut by 3 bases and J by 2 bases, with 8 bases left in between. CDR3 nucleotides: TGTGCCAGCTCACCTTGGGACCCCTACGAGCAGTACTTC. It translates to CASSPWDPYEQYF.

The chain couples TRBV14 to TRBJ2-1; possibly TRBD1 for D (6 bases). V lost 6 bases and J 5 bases, leaving 17 bases between the germline ends. The CDR3 length is 15 residues. Germline assignment: CDR1 SGHDN and CDR2 FVKESK. CDR3 protein: CASRPTGRLNNEQFF. The CDR3 DNA reads as TGTGCCAGCAGGCCGACAGGCCGATTGAACAATGAGCAGTTCTTC.

This clone has just a few counts. This chain connects TRBV20-1 to TRBJ1-1, with a weak D call TRBD1 (6 bases). The CDR3 length is 11 residues. The germline gives CDR1 DFQATT, CDR2 SNEGSKA (reference sequence). The CDR3 is CRAQGGTEAFF. Here the CDR3 DNA reads TGCAGAGCACAGGGAGGGACTGAAGCTTTCTTT.

This clone was detected only a few times. The chain carries TRBV9 and TRBJ2-2; a possible D gene is TRBD1 (5 bases). V gave up 0 bases and J gave up 7 bases, with 13 bases separating them. Germline V gene sequence: CDR1 SGDLS, CDR2 YYNGEE. The CDR3 covers 15 residues. Here the CDR3 reads CASSVGGLANGELFF. In nucleotides, the CDR3 is TGTGCCAGCAGCGTAGGGGGCCTCGCGAACGGGGAGCTGTTTTTT.

The rearrangement uses TRBV5-1 and TRBJ2-3; the D is unclear. Germline V gene sequence: CDR1 SGHRS, CDR2 YFSETQ. V lost 3 bases to trimming and J lost 1 base, with 9 bases between them. The CDR3 loop spans 14 amino acids. The CDR3 bases are TGCGCCAGCAGCTCTGTAGAGGGCACAGATACGCAGTATTTT. Translated, it gives CASSSVEGTDTQYF.

Judged by abundance, this clone is medium-sized. The chain couples TRBV6-6 to TRBJ1-1, with D possibly matching TRBD1 (5 bases). Germline CDR1 reads MNHNY; CDR2 reads SVGAGI (reference sequence). CDR3 size: 11 residues. The germline V and J ends were trimmed by 7 bases and 8 bases, with 11 bases remaining between them. The CDR3 DNA is TGTGCCAGCACTGGGGGGTTAGAAGCTTTCTTT. This sequence encodes CASTGGLEAFF.

V gene TRBV2 combines with J gene TRBJ1-6, with D possibly matching TRBD1 (6 bases). CDR1 SNHLY and CDR2 FYNNEI come from the germline V gene. V was shortened by 8 bases and J by 6 bases, with 14 bases between the two germline ends. This CDR3 comprises 14 residues. The CDR3 loop reads CASRHRDANSPLHF. CDR3 bases: TGTGCCAGCCGGCACAGGGACGCTAATTCACCCCTCCACTTT. The variable domain in full, completed from reference TRBV2 and TRBJ1-6, reads EPEVTQTPSHQVTQMGQEVILRCVPISNHLYFYWYRQILGQKVEFLVSFYNNEISEKSEIFDDQFSVERPDGSNFTLKIRSTKLEDSAMYFCASRHRDANSPLHFGNGTRLTVT.

This rearrangement joins TRBV6-1 to TRBJ2-3, with 9 bases that match TRBD2. Germline CDR1 and CDR2: MNHNS and SASEGT. Trimming removed 8 bases from V and 0 bases from J; junction bases left unmatched: 6. This CDR3 has 15 amino acids. The CDR3 reads CASLVAGASTDTQYF. Here the CDR3 DNA reads TGTGCCAGCCTGGTAGCGGGGGCTAGCACAGATACGCAGTATTTT.

The chain carries TRBV7-8 and TRBJ1-5; D ambiguous. The CDR3 is 14 residues long. CDR1 SGHVS and CDR2 FQNEAQ come from the germline V gene. The V end was cut by 5 bases, the J end by 1 base, with 9 bases between. In DNA form, the CDR3 reads TGTGCCAGCAGCCCGCAGGAAAGCAATCAGCCCCAGCATTTT. This translates into CASSPQESNQPQHF.

The V and J genes are TRBV6-5 and TRBJ1-2, with 9 bases lining up with TRBD1. Germline V gene sequence: CDR1 MNHEY, CDR2 SVGAGI. J was trimmed by 6 bases and V by 6 bases; bases with no gene match: 5. This CDR3 is 13 amino acids long. The CDR3 bases are TGTGCCAGCAGACGGGGACAGGGAAATGGCTACACCTTC. Amino acids: CASRRGQGNGYTF.

This sequence joins TRBV14 and TRBJ2-1; no definite D call. The CDR3 is 14 amino acids. Deletions cut 4 bases from V and 8 bases from J, with 15 bases between. Germline values: CDR1 SGHDN, CDR2 FVKESK. The CDR3 sequence is CASSPFSGGDEQFF. CDR3 DNA: TGTGCCAGCAGCCCGTTTTCCGGTGGAGATGAGCAGTTCTTC.

This chain links TRBV2 with TRBJ2-5; a weak D match, TRBD2 (5 bases). The germline V and J ends were trimmed by 1 base and 5 bases, with 14 bases remaining between them. The length of the CDR3 is 15 residues. Germline lookup yields CDR1 SNHLY and CDR2 FYNNEI. Written as DNA, the CDR3 is TGTGCCAGCAGTGAAGAAGGACTGTCGGTGGAGACCCAGTACTTC. It yields the protein CASSEEGLSVETQYF. The entire variable domain, with the rest obtained from reference TRBV2 and TRBJ2-5, is as follows: EPEVTQTPSHQVTQMGQEVILRCVPISNHLYFYWYRQILGQKVEFLVSFYNNEISEKSEIFDDQFSVERPDGSNFTLKIRSTKLEDSAMYFCASSEEGLSVETQYFGPGTRLLVL.

The J gene is TRBJ2-5, the V gene TRBV18; the match to TRBD1 covers 8 bases. Trimming removed 5 bases from V and 5 bases from J; junction bases left unmatched: 10. The CDR3 runs to 15 residues. Germline V gives CDR1 KGHSH, CDR2 LQKENI. The DNA for the CDR3 is TGTGCCAGCTCAACAACGACAGGGGTGGGGGAGACCCAGTACTTC. Translated, it gives CASSTTTGVGETQYF. The full variable domain, in which reference TRBV18 and TRBJ2-5 provide the parts outside the CDR3, is NAGVMQNPRHLVRRRGQEARLRCSPMKGHSHVYWYRQLPEEGLKFMVYLQKENIIDESGMPKERFSAEFPKEGPSILRIQQVVRGDSAAYFCASSTTTGVGETQYFGPGTRLLVL.

The chain recombines TRBV27 with TRBJ1-1; the D is unclear. Per the germline V gene, CDR1 is MNHEY and CDR2 is SMNVEV (reference sequence). CDR3 size: 17 residues. V was shortened by 5 bases and J by 6 bases, with 25 bases between the two germline ends. The CDR3 is CASSRLGIRQSVPEAFF. CDR3 coding DNA: TGTGCCAGCAGTCGACTGGGGATCAGGCAATCCGTTCCTGAAGCTTTCTTT.

The chain uses TRBV7-7 and TRBJ1-4; no clear D gene. The germline V gene has CDR1 SSHAT and CDR2 FNYEAQ (reference sequence). This CDR3 is built from 15 residues. V lost 5 bases to trimming and J lost 8 bases, with 18 bases between them. For the CDR3, the DNA is TGTGCCAGCAGCAGATCACACGCGGTCGGGGAAAAACTGTTTTTT. Protein: CASSRSHAVGEKLFF.

This clone was counted between two and nine times. The chain carries TRBV28 and TRBJ2-2; D is uncertain. V gave up 7 bases and J gave up 0 bases, with 3 bases separating them. The germline V gene has CDR1 MDHEN and CDR2 SYDVKM. CDR3 length: 12 residues. CDR3 DNA: TGTGCCAGCATGGCGAACACCGGGGAGCTGTTTTTT. Translated, it gives CASMANTGELFF.

This chain links TRBV6-1 with TRBJ2-7, with D tentatively TRBD2 (7 bases). The CDR3 contains 12 residues. The V end lost 11 bases, the J end lost 7 bases, and 18 bases lay between the germline ends. From germline, CDR1 is MNHNS and CDR2 SASEGT. CDR3 amino acids: CAGIGGAGEQYF. CDR3 DNA sequence: TGTGCCGGAATAGGGGGAGCGGGGGAGCAGTACTTC.

This sequence joins TRBV27 and TRBJ1-1; 7 bases line up with TRBD1. The CDR3 contains 16 residues. V shed 6 bases, J shed 1 base, and the junction held 11 bases outside the gene matches. Germline V CDR1 and CDR2: MNHEY, SMNVEV (reference sequence). This CDR3 reads CASREVPGQQNTEAFF. CDR3 in DNA: TGTGCCAGCAGAGAGGTACCGGGACAGCAGAACACTGAAGCTTTCTTT.

The chain joins TRBV7-8 to TRBJ2-5; D gene unclear. The CDR3 is 15 amino acids. Germline V gene sequence: CDR1 SGHVS, CDR2 FQNEAQ. V gave up 1 base and J gave up 0 bases, with 9 bases separating them. The CDR3 bases are TGTGCCAGCAGCTTAGTGCTCGGGTACCAAGAGACCCAGTACTTC. Amino acid sequence: CASSLVLGYQETQYF.

The chain combines TRBV7-6 with TRBJ1-1; D not resolved. This CDR3 is 13 amino acids long. The germline V gene encodes CDR1 SGHVS and CDR2 FNYEAQ. V was clipped by 1 base and J by 5 bases, with 8 bases between them. The CDR3 sequence: CASSLEEETEAFF. CDR3 bases: TGTGCCAGCAGCTTAGAAGAAGAGACTGAAGCTTTCTTT.

V is TRBV9 and J is TRBJ2-7; D may be TRBD1 (6 bases). The germline V gene has CDR1 SGDLS and CDR2 YYNGEE. The V end lost 3 bases, the J end lost 2 bases, and 12 bases lay between the germline ends. The CDR3 spans 14 residues. CDR3 in amino acids: CASSETGNAYEQYF. CDR3 nucleotides: TGTGCCAGCAGCGAAACAGGGAATGCCTACGAGCAGTACTTC.

The gene calls are TRBV18 and TRBJ2-3; D unresolved. Germline V gene lookup returns CDR1 KGHSH and CDR2 LQKENI. V lost 6 bases and J 5 bases, leaving 15 bases between the germline ends. The CDR3 totals 14 residues. For the CDR3, the DNA is TGTGCCAGCTCCCCCGGGCCCTCAGTAGATACGCAGTATTTT. It specifies CASSPGPSVDTQYF.

In this sample, this clone is medium-sized (0.01 to 0.1%). This chain links TRBV6-1 with TRBJ2-7, with TRBD2 matching over 12 bases. The CDR3 totals 15 residues. V gave up 2 bases and J gave up 5 bases; unmatched junction bases: 4. CDR1 MNHNS and CDR2 SASEGT come from the germline V gene. In DNA form, the CDR3 reads TGTGCCAGCAGTGAACTAGCGGGAGGGCCGGACGAGCAGTACTTC. This encodes CASSELAGGPDEQYF.

This clone was observed a handful of times. The J gene is TRBJ1-1, the V gene TRBV4-1; D is unresolved. This CDR3 comprises 13 residues. Germline lookup yields CDR1 MGHRA and CDR2 YSYEKL. Trimming took off 0 bases at V and 7 bases at J, with 9 bases between the two ends. The CDR3 nucleotides read TGCGCCAGCAGCCAAGATAGGTTTGGTGAAGCTTTCTTT. It translates to CASSQDRFGEAFF.